The 20 T cell receptor beta chains reported below all come from one sample, sequenced in a study of cytomegalovirus exposure and HLA in healthy donors. Repertoires were generated with immunoSEQ multiplex PCR, while TCRdb's copy carries only in-frame clones and drops some. Among under 200,000 clones listed, roughly 89% were seen once. What was sequenced was PBMCs. The receptors were sampled from a woman between 18 and 29 years old in good health and CMV-seropositive.

The chain carries TRBV9 and TRBJ1-1; D is uncertain. V was pared by 3 bases and J by 2 bases, with 8 bases between. Germline loops: CDR1 SGDLS, CDR2 YYNGEE. The CDR3 length is 13 residues. CDR3 coding DNA: TGTGCCAGCAGCGGACGGGGAAACACTGAAGCTTTCTTT. It specifies CASSGRGNTEAFF.

The V and J genes are TRBV5-8 and TRBJ1-5; 8 bases align to TRBD1. The CDR3 is 16 residues long. Germline trimming cut 2 bases from V and 0 bases from J; bases unmatched to any gene: 4. Germline V gene lookup returns CDR1 SGHTS and CDR2 YDEGEE. CDR3 nucleotides: TGTGCCAGCAGCTTTGGACAGGGAGTTAGCAATCAGCCCCAGCATTTT. This codes for CASSFGQGVSNQPQHF.

This clone is a singleton in its sample. The chain recombines TRBV5-6 with TRBJ1-3; the match to TRBD1 covers 7 bases. Per germline, CDR1 SGHDT and CDR2 YYEEEE. The CDR3 sequence is 15 residues long. V was clipped by 0 bases and J by 2 bases; unmatched bases: 2. The CDR3 nucleotides read TGTGCCAGCAGCTTGGACAGGGGCGCTGGAAACACCATATATTTT. It translates to CASSLDRGAGNTIYF.

This clone was counted a few times. The chain couples TRBV7-7 to TRBJ2-2; possible D gene TRBD1, 6 bases. The germline gives CDR1 SSHAT, CDR2 FNYEAQ (reference sequence). The germline V and J ends were trimmed by 2 bases and 5 bases, with 9 bases remaining between them. This CDR3 has 14 residues. The CDR3 bases are TGTGCCAGCAGCTTACAGGGGCGGACCGGGGAGCTGTTTTTT. Residues: CASSLQGRTGELFF.

The chain has TRBV10-2 and TRBJ2-1; 12 bases fit TRBD2. This CDR3 is 16 amino acids long. CDR1 is WSHSY and CDR2 is SAAADI in the germline V gene. The V segment lost 5 bases and the J segment 6 bases; nucleotides outside the gene matches: 8. CDR3 in amino acids: CASSPPEGLAGNEQFF. The DNA for the CDR3 is TGCGCCAGCAGTCCCCCGGAGGGACTAGCGGGCAATGAGCAGTTCTTC.

This chain links TRBV7-6 with TRBJ2-1, with 10 nucleotides matching TRBD2. Trimming at V came to 4 bases and at J to 4 bases, leaving 4 bases not matched to a gene. Germline lookup yields CDR1 SGHVS and CDR2 FNYEAQ. The CDR3 extends over 15 amino acids. The CDR3 protein is CASSYGLAVYNEQFF. The CDR3 bases are TGTGCCAGCAGCTACGGACTAGCGGTTTACAATGAGCAGTTCTTC.

This sequence joins TRBV28 and TRBJ2-6; 8 bases are shared with TRBD1. Germline CDR1 and CDR2: MDHEN and SYDVKM. This CDR3 spans 17 amino acids. J was trimmed by 2 bases and V by 1 base; bases with no gene match: 4. CDR3 nucleotide sequence: TGTGCCAGCAGTTTATCGGACAGGGATCCTGGGGCCAACGTCCTGACTTTC. Translation gives CASSLSDRDPGANVLTF.

This chain joins TRBV10-2 and TRBJ2-2, with 7 bases fitting TRBD2. CDR1 is WSHSY, CDR2 SAAADI, per germline. The CDR3 covers 16 residues. With V trimmed by 3 bases and J by 7 bases, 11 bases remained unmatched. For the CDR3, the DNA is TGCGCCAGCAGTGATCGTAGGAGCGGGATAATCGGGGAGCTGTTTTTT. It specifies CASSDRRSGIIGELFF.

Here the CDR3 DNA reads TGTGCCTGGATGGGGGGGCTGTCTGGGTACTATGGCTACACCTTC. Its translation: CAWMGGLSGYYGYTF. The chain is built from TRBV30 and TRBJ1-2, with D possibly being TRBD1 (6 bases). V was shortened by 4 bases and J by 3 bases, with 18 bases between the two germline ends. The CDR3 consists of 15 residues. Per the germline V gene, CDR1 is GTSNPN and CDR2 is SVGIG (reference sequence).

The rearrangement links TRBV18 to TRBJ1-5; TRBD1 agrees at 7 bases. V gave up 2 bases and J gave up 5 bases; unmatched junction bases: 9. Germline CDR1 and CDR2: KGHSH and LQKENI. The CDR3 contains 16 residues. The CDR3 DNA is TGTGCCAGCTCACCAAGGGCGCACCAGGGGGATCAGCCCCAGCATTTT. This translates into CASSPRAHQGDQPQHF.

This clone was counted once. This chain uses TRBV2 with TRBJ2-7; 10 nucleotides line up with TRBD1. Looked up from germline, CDR1 is SNHLY and CDR2 is FYNNEI. The CDR3 is 14 residues long. With V trimmed by 6 bases and J by 4 bases, 6 bases remained unmatched. CDR3 bases: TGTGCCAGCAGGCCGGGACAGGGGATTTACGAGCAGTACTTC. Translated, it gives CASRPGQGIYEQYF.

The chain employs TRBV5-6 and TRBJ1-1; TRBD1 might be the D (6 bases). Trimming shortened V by 0 bases and J by 11 bases, and 14 bases separated the two germline ends. Germline assignment: CDR1 SGHDT and CDR2 YYEEEE. The CDR3 extends over 13 amino acids. The CDR3 is CASSLDTTRGAFF. Here the CDR3 DNA reads TGTGCCAGCAGCTTGGATACGACGAGGGGGGCTTTCTTT.

V and J are TRBV7-2 and TRBJ2-7; 8 bases are shared with TRBD2. V dropped 0 bases and J dropped 2; count of bases not matched to a gene: 0. The length of the CDR3 is 14 residues. Germline CDR1 SGHTA, CDR2 FQGNSA. CDR3 amino acids: CASSLAREAYEQYF. The CDR3 DNA sequence: TGTGCCAGCAGCTTAGCGCGGGAGGCCTACGAGCAGTACTTC.

The chain uses TRBV4-3 and TRBJ2-7; TRBD2 is a possible D gene (6 bases). Germline V gene lookup returns CDR1 LGHNA and CDR2 YSLEER. V shed 0 bases and J shed 7 bases, with 19 bases lying between them. CDR3 length: 16 residues. In DNA, the CDR3 is TGCGCCAGCAGCCAAGATAAGGTTTGGGAGGAAGGAGAGCAGTACTTC. Encoded protein: CASSQDKVWEEGEQYF.

The V call is TRBV4-1, the J call TRBJ2-7; 9 positions match TRBD1. Per the germline V gene, CDR1 is MGHRA and CDR2 is YSYEKL. The CDR3 runs 16 residues. Trimming at V came to 3 bases and at J to 4 bases, leaving 10 bases not matched to a gene. CDR3 in DNA: TGCGCCAGCAGCCAGGGGACCCCGGACAGGGGATACGAGCAGTACTTC. Its protein product is CASSQGTPDRGYEQYF.

CDR3 sequence (DNA): TGCGCCAGCAGCTTGTTCAGGGGGAGGAACACTGAAGCTTTCTTT. It codes for CASSLFRGRNTEAFF. This chain uses TRBV5-1 with TRBJ1-1; 7 positions match TRBD1. The CDR3 spans 15 residues. CDR1 and CDR2 (germline): SGHRS, YFSETQ. V gave up 1 base and J gave up 1 base; unmatched junction bases: 4.

The rearrangement joins TRBV4-1 to TRBJ1-4; D is unclear. Between the trimmed V and J ends, which lost 2 bases and 5 bases, there was a span of 12 bases. The CDR3 is 15 residues long. CDR1 is MGHRA, CDR2 YSYEKL, per germline. CDR3 nucleotides: TGCGCCAGCAGCCAAACGGTCACCCGGAATGAAAAACTGTTTTTT. Translating it yields CASSQTVTRNEKLFF.

The CDR3 spells CASSQDWGRTEAFF. The CDR3 nucleotides are TGCGCCAGCAGCCAAGATTGGGGCCGCACTGAAGCTTTCTTT. V is TRBV4-1 and J is TRBJ1-1; D may be TRBD1 (5 bases). This CDR3 has 14 amino acids. The germline V gene has CDR1 MGHRA and CDR2 YSYEKL. Trimming stripped 0 bases from V and 4 bases from J, with 9 bases between.

The rearrangement uses TRBV7-9 and TRBJ2-7; the D gene is possibly TRBD1 (6 bases). The CDR3 covers 15 residues. CDR1 is SEHNR and CDR2 is FQNEAQ in the germline V gene (reference sequence). The germline V and J ends were trimmed by 6 bases and 0 bases, with 15 bases remaining between them. As DNA, the CDR3 is TGTGCCAGCAGTCGGGGACAAAGGAGCTCCTACGAGCAGTACTTC. Translation gives CASSRGQRSSYEQYF.

This chain links TRBV5-1 with TRBJ2-1, with 14 bases matching TRBD2. Germline CDR1 and CDR2: SGHRS and YFSETQ. J gave up 7 bases and V 4 bases, and 4 bases lay outside the gene matches. The CDR3 spans 15 residues. Here the CDR3 DNA reads TGCGCCAGCAGCCCGACTAGCGGGGGGGCGAATGAGCAGTTCTTC. It is translated as CASSPTSGGANEQFF.